Below are 27 T cell receptor beta chains sequenced from a single sample in a study of beta chain features in type 1 diabetes. The isolated RNA, all of it, was reverse transcribed, so expressed TCRB transcripts were what got sequenced. Using immunoSEQ multiplex PCR, the repertoire was profiled, and TCRdb retains in-frame clones only, with some absent. The table lists around 300,000 clones, 14% of them singletons. The sample consisted of central memory CD4+ T cells from blood. These receptors were obtained from a man younger than 40 in good health.

The chain couples TRBV30 to TRBJ1-2, with a possible D match to TRBD1 (5 bases). CDR1 is GTSNPN, CDR2 SVGIG, per germline (reference sequence). The CDR3 length is 13 residues. V was shortened by 3 bases and J by 3 bases, with 11 bases between the two germline ends. The CDR3 protein is CAWRAGGHYGYTF. In nucleotides, the CDR3 is TGTGCCTGGAGGGCGGGGGGTCACTATGGCTACACCTTC.

This chain links TRBV20-1 with TRBJ1-1, with D maybe TRBD1 (5 bases). Trimming shortened V by 6 bases and J by 9 bases, and 8 bases separated the two germline ends. Germline values: CDR1 DFQATT, CDR2 SNEGSKA (reference sequence). This CDR3 contains 9 residues. The CDR3, as DNA: TGCAGTGCAGGGACGCAAGCTTTCTTT. This encodes CSAGTQAFF.

This clone was detected a few times. The chain has TRBV6-5 and TRBJ2-3; 7 nucleotides agree with TRBD1. The V segment lost 6 bases and the J segment 4 bases; nucleotides outside the gene matches: 7. The germline gives CDR1 MNHEY, CDR2 SVGAGI. The CDR3 loop spans 14 amino acids. CDR3 sequence (DNA): TGTGCCAGCAGCCGTAGACAGGGTGCAGATACGCAGTATTTT. It yields the protein CASSRRQGADTQYF.

This clone turned up a few times. The rearrangement uses TRBV15 and TRBJ1-2; the D gene is possibly TRBD1 (5 bases). Germline V lookup: CDR1 LNHNV, CDR2 YYDKDF (reference sequence). The CDR3 is made up of 14 amino acids. The V gene lost 1 base and the J gene lost 2 bases, with 8 bases spanning the gap. The CDR3 DNA is TGTGCCACCAGCAGAGCGGGGCGGAACTATGGCTACACCTTC. Translating it yields CATSRAGRNYGYTF.

The CDR3 region is CASSPWGNQETQYF. Here the CDR3 DNA reads TGCGCCAGCAGCCCTTGGGGGAACCAAGAGACCCAGTACTTC. The chain has TRBV4-1 and TRBJ2-5; D possibly matches TRBD1 or TRBD2 (5 bases each). Germline CDR1 is MGHRA and CDR2 is YSYEKL. CDR3 length: 14 amino acids. The germline V and J ends were trimmed by 4 bases and 0 bases, with 9 bases remaining between them.

The chain uses TRBV7-2 and TRBJ2-5; 9 bases fit TRBD2. This CDR3 region has 13 residues. V was pared by 1 base and J by 7 bases, with 1 base of the junction left unmatched. From germline, CDR1 is SGHTA and CDR2 FQGNSA. In DNA form, the CDR3 reads TGTGCCAGCAGCTTAGGCGGGAGGGCGACCCAGTACTTC. Protein sequence: CASSLGGRATQYF.

This clone was seen only a few times. This chain connects TRBV11-2 to TRBJ1-5; 7 nucleotides agree with TRBD1. The CDR3 is made up of 15 amino acids. Germline trimming cut 0 bases from V and 3 bases from J; bases unmatched to any gene: 2. Germline V gene sequence: CDR1 SGHAT, CDR2 FQNNGV. CDR3 in DNA: TGTGCCAGCAGCTTAGAACAGGGGATCAATCAGCCCCAGCATTTT. Translation gives CASSLEQGINQPQHF.

The J gene is TRBJ1-1, the V gene TRBV29-1, with 9 bases lining up with TRBD1. Germline V gene sequence: CDR1 SQVTM, CDR2 ANQGSEA. This CDR3 has 13 amino acids. The J segment lost 5 bases and the V segment lost 5 bases, leaving 6 bases of the junction unmatched. CDR3 DNA: TGCAGCGTTCTTACAGGGGGCCGGACTGAAGCTTTCTTT. Amino acids: CSVLTGGRTEAFF.

The chain couples TRBV29-1 to TRBJ2-2; D not certain. Looked up from germline, CDR1 is SQVTM and CDR2 is ANQGSEA. Between the trimmed V and J ends, which lost 4 bases and 0 bases, there was a span of 12 bases. CDR3 length: 15 residues. CDR3: CSVGVGSANTGELFF. The CDR3 region has the DNA TGCAGCGTTGGGGTAGGGTCGGCGAACACCGGGGAGCTGTTTTTT.

This clone came up many times. This rearrangement joins TRBV5-1 to TRBJ2-3, with a tentative D call TRBD1 (5 bases). Trimming removed 0 bases at V and 1 base at J, with 12 bases between. Germline V CDR1 and CDR2: SGHRS, YFSETQ. The length of the CDR3 is 16 residues. As DNA, the CDR3 is TGCGCCAGCAGCTTGGGTCAGGGCGCCGGCACAGATACGCAGTATTTT. This sequence encodes CASSLGQGAGTDTQYF.

The gene calls are TRBV5-1 and TRBJ1-2; D possibly corresponds to TRBD1 (5 bases). V lost 0 bases and J 7 bases, leaving 10 bases between the germline ends. The CDR3 is made up of 13 amino acids. Germline CDR1 SGHRS, CDR2 YFSETQ. CDR3 nucleotides: TGCGCCAGCAGCTTGGGGCAGCAGGGTGGCTACACCTTC. Translation gives CASSLGQQGGYTF.

The chain recombines TRBV19 with TRBJ1-5, with 8 bases fitting TRBD1. The CDR3 is 14 amino acids. CDR1 is LNHDA and CDR2 is SQIVND in the germline V gene (reference sequence). V lost 3 bases and J lost 2; bases outside the gene matches: 0. Here the CDR3 DNA reads TGTGCCAGTAGTATGACAGGGGGCAATCAGCCCCAGCATTTT. This encodes CASSMTGGNQPQHF.

This chain's CDR3 is CASGLHATNEKLFF. The CDR3 nucleotides are TGTGCCAGCGGTCTCCATGCAACTAATGAAAAACTGTTTTTT. The chain links TRBV6-1 to TRBJ1-4, with D unresolved. This CDR3 has 14 amino acids. CDR1 and CDR2 from the germline V gene are MNHNS and SASEGT. With 8 bases removed from V and 0 bases from J, the gap between germline ends came to 10 bases.

This clone occurred a few times. The chain uses TRBV29-1 and TRBJ2-1, with 9 positions matching TRBD2. V lost 3 bases and J lost 9; bases outside the gene matches: 6. The CDR3 sequence is 13 residues long. CDR1 and CDR2 from the germline V gene are SQVTM and ANQGSEA. The CDR3 DNA sequence: TGCAGCGTTGACTCCGGGACTAGCATTGAGCAGTTCTTC. Amino acid sequence: CSVDSGTSIEQFF.

This clone was counted a few times. The chain combines TRBV9 with TRBJ2-2; perhaps D is TRBD1 or TRBD2 (5 bases each). CDR3 length: 15 residues. The V and J ends lost 4 bases and 5 bases respectively, with 15 bases between them. Germline CDR1 is SGDLS and CDR2 is YYNGEE. The CDR3 sequence is CASSPAGGQTGELFF. The CDR3 DNA follows: TGTGCCAGCAGCCCCGCTGGGGGTCAAACCGGGGAGCTGTTTTTT.

This chain connects TRBV5-4 to TRBJ1-1; D gene unclear. V lost 4 bases and J 0 bases, leaving 13 bases between the germline ends. CDR1 and CDR2 from the germline V gene are SGHNT and YYREEE (reference sequence). The CDR3 has 15 amino acids. The chain's CDR3 is CASSIGGVMNTEAFF. CDR3 DNA sequence: TGTGCCAGCAGCATTGGCGGGGTCATGAACACTGAAGCTTTCTTT.

On this clone itself: A junction end diverges from the germline sequence, so it may reflect a read error. This sequence joins TRBV7-7 and TRBJ2-5; 10 positions match TRBD2. The CDR3 is 15 amino acids. Looked up from germline, CDR1 is SSHAT and CDR2 is FNYEAQ (reference sequence). The CDR3 loop reads CASSQSGRAEETQYF. The CDR3 DNA reads as TGCGCCAGCAGCCAAAGCGGGAGGGCCGAGGAGACCCAGTACTTC.

The rearrangement joins TRBV6-1 to TRBJ2-7; perhaps TRBD1 as D (5 bases). The V end lost 6 bases, the J end lost 1 base, and 13 bases lay between the germline ends. Germline V lookup: CDR1 MNHNS, CDR2 SASEGT. This CDR3 is built from 14 residues. The CDR3 reads CASSHTRASYEQYV. The CDR3 DNA reads TGTGCCAGCAGCCACACCAGGGCTTCCTACGAGCAGTACGTC.

This clone was seen at least ten times. The rearrangement links TRBV30 to TRBJ1-1; D is uncertain. The V gene lost 3 bases and the J gene lost 1 base, with 6 bases spanning the gap. CDR3 length: 12 residues. The germline V gene has CDR1 GTSNPN and CDR2 SVGIG (reference sequence). The CDR3 DNA reads TGTGCCTGGAGGCGAGGGAACACTGAAGCTTTCTTT. Its translation is CAWRRGNTEAFF.

This clone has more than one count but fewer than ten. V usage is TRBV29-1 and J usage is TRBJ1-2; D remains ambiguous. Trimming removed 8 bases at V and 1 base at J, with 8 bases between. Germline CDR1 reads SQVTM; CDR2 reads ANQGSEA. The CDR3 is made up of 11 amino acids. The CDR3 DNA sequence: TGCAGCCTTGGGATTAACTATGGCTACACCTTC. It specifies CSLGINYGYTF.

The table lists this clone with a few counts. This chain links TRBV9 with TRBJ2-3; D may match TRBD1 or TRBD2 (6 bases each). Germline CDR1 SGDLS, CDR2 YYNGEE. Trimming removed 3 bases at V and 6 bases at J, with 14 bases between. The length of the CDR3 is 14 residues. CDR3 in amino acids: CASSAGGRWDTQYF. The CDR3 nucleotides read TGTGCCAGCAGCGCCGGGGGCCGGTGGGATACGCAGTATTTT. Full variable domain (remainder filled in from reference TRBV9 and TRBJ2-3): DSGVTQTPKHLITATGQRVTLRCSPRSGDLSVYWYQQSLDQGLQFLIQYYNGEERAKGNILERFSAQQFPDLHSELNLSSLELGDSALYFCASSAGGRWDTQYFGPGTRLTVL.

This clone was seen more than once but under ten times. The chain carries TRBV10-2 and TRBJ2-7; no clear D gene. The V gene lost 6 bases and the J gene lost 5 bases, with 8 bases spanning the gap. This CDR3 has 11 amino acids. Looked up from germline, CDR1 is WSHSY and CDR2 is SAAADI. The CDR3 sequence: CASRDPHEQYF. CDR3 nucleotide sequence: TGCGCCAGCAGGGACCCCCACGAGCAGTACTTC.

A few counts support this clone. The chain links TRBV5-6 to TRBJ1-3; TRBD1 might be the D (5 bases). Germline V gene data show CDR1 as SGHDT and CDR2 as YYEEEE. V lost 2 bases to trimming and J lost 2 bases, with 8 bases between them. The CDR3 extends over 14 amino acids. The CDR3 is CASSLGAAGNTIYF. In nucleotides, the CDR3 is TGTGCCAGCAGCTTAGGGGCAGCTGGAAACACCATATATTTT.

The J gene is TRBJ2-5, the V gene TRBV20-1; no clear D. Looked up from germline, CDR1 is DFQATT and CDR2 is SNEGSKA (reference sequence). Trimming cost V 2 bases and J 7 bases, with 5 bases left between them. This CDR3 comprises 10 residues. The CDR3 DNA reads as TGCAGTGCTAGAAATTGGACCCAGTACTTC. Its translation: CSARNWTQYF.

This clone was counted only a few times. The chain has TRBV9 and TRBJ2-1, with unresolved D. The CDR3 has 16 residues. V lost 0 bases and J lost 0, with 10 bases in between. Germline CDR1 and CDR2: SGDLS and YYNGEE. The CDR3 sequence is CASSVGVGDSYNEQFF. DNA for the CDR3: TGTGCCAGCAGCGTAGGGGTAGGAGACTCCTACAATGAGCAGTTCTTC.

A few counts support this clone. The chain recombines TRBV5-1 with TRBJ2-1; D is unclear. The CDR3 runs 14 residues. In germline, CDR1 is SGHRS, CDR2 YFSETQ. Trimming removed 0 bases from V and 0 bases from J, with 4 bases in between. This CDR3 reads CASSLEGSYNEQFF. For the CDR3, the DNA is TGCGCCAGCAGCTTGGAGGGCTCCTACAATGAGCAGTTCTTC.

The chain joins TRBV7-8 to TRBJ1-2; 7 bases match TRBD1. The germline CDR1 and CDR2 sequences are SGHVS and FQNEAQ. This CDR3 contains 14 residues. With 4 bases clipped from V and 3 bases from J, the junction kept 5 bases outside the gene matches. Here the CDR3 reads CASSSDRSYYGYTF. The CDR3 region has the DNA TGTGCCAGCAGCTCGGACAGGTCCTACTATGGCTACACCTTC.